The sequence of this TCR beta chain was determined in a study of type 1 regulatory T cells. Study as a whole: An in vitro protocol generated T-allo10, a Tr1-enriched, alloantigen-specific CD4 T cell product. Study-level results: Type 1 regulatory T cells had a more restricted TCR repertoire than non-type 1 regulatory T cells.

This clonotype turned up a few times. Its antigen is not known. MiXCR, applied by TCRdb to the reads, yields one record per CDR3 protein. The data hold tens of thousands of distinct CDR3 sequences, with less than 25% observed a single time. V lost 5 bases, J lost 0 bases, and 9 bases lay in between. In germline, CDR1 is SGHRS, CDR2 YFSETQ. The CDR3 has 15 residues. The chain is built from TRBV5-1 and TRBJ2-6; maybe TRBD1 (5 bases). The sequencing sample was made of cultured type 1 regulatory T (Tr1) cells, either the whole culture or a sorted fraction (not recorded which). The TCR sequence derives from a human donor in good health. The CDR3 reads CASRTVSSGANVLTF. The CDR3 DNA reads TGCGCCAGCAGGACAGTCTCCTCTGGGGCCAACGTCCTGACTTTC.